Shown below are 9 T cell receptor beta chains from a single sample sequenced in a study of T cells in Graves' hyperthyroidism and ophthalmopathy. Amplification of TCR beta CDR3 regions was performed using RNA transcripts as template. TCR CDR3 regions were first amplified by RT-PCR with HTBI primers. Via MiXCR, TCRdb re-called the multiplex PCR reads, giving one row per CDR3 protein. The sample holds 500,000 to 650,000 distinct CDR3 sequences, 12% to 15% seen once. Sample: blood. The receptors derive from a woman aged 40 to 50 with Graves' hyperthyroidism.

This clonotype was seen many times. The rearrangement uses TRBV2 and TRBJ2-1; the match to TRBD2 covers 8 bases. With 6 bases clipped from V and 8 bases from J, the junction kept 9 bases outside the gene matches. The CDR3 covers 14 residues. Looked up from germline, CDR1 is SNHLY and CDR2 is FYNNEI. Here the CDR3 reads CASRPRAGGDEQFF. The CDR3 region has the DNA TGTGCCAGCAGACCAAGGGCGGGGGGCGATGAGCAGTTCTTC.

This clonotype was counted between two and nine times. The J gene is TRBJ1-1, the V gene TRBV7-2, with D possibly matching TRBD1 (5 bases). CDR3 length: 18 amino acids. Germline V CDR1 and CDR2: SGHTA, FQGNSA. The V end was cut by 4 bases, the J end by 0 bases, with 21 bases between. CDR3 sequence reads: CASSYSISRGRMNTEAFF. CDR3 bases: TGTGCCAGCAGCTATTCAATCTCGAGGGGCCGTATGAACACTGAAGCTTTCTTT.

This clonotype appeared many times. This chain uses TRBV7-8 with TRBJ2-1, with unresolved D. There are 12 residues in the CDR3. The ends were cut back, 6 bases at V and 7 bases at J, with 10 bases in the middle. Germline CDR1 SGHVS, CDR2 FQNEAQ. The CDR3 region has the DNA TGTGCCAGCAGTATTTATATGAATGAGCAGTTCTTC. As protein: CASSIYMNEQFF.

In its sample, this clonotype was seen many times. The rearrangement uses TRBV28 and TRBJ2-1; no definite D call. This CDR3 spans 14 amino acids. Trimming cost V 6 bases and J 7 bases, with 16 bases left between them. The germline gives CDR1 MDHEN, CDR2 SYDVKM. The CDR3 DNA sequence: TGTGCCAGCAGCCGTCACTCGGGTGGGAATGAGCAGTTCTTC. Its protein is CASSRHSGGNEQFF.

V is TRBV27 and J is TRBJ1-5; 9 nucleotides match TRBD1. The CDR3 runs 17 residues. Germline CDR1 is MNHEY and CDR2 is SMNVEV (reference sequence). Trimming cost V 2 bases and J 6 bases; bases outside gene matches: 11. The CDR3, as DNA: TGTGCCAGCAGTTTAGTCAGCGGGACAGGGTTAAGTCAGCCCCAGCATTTT. It yields the protein CASSLVSGTGLSQPQHF.

This clonotype has at least ten counts. The chain links TRBV30 to TRBJ1-3; 9 bases line up with TRBD1. Trimming took 3 bases from V and 7 from J; bases not matched to a gene: 7. The CDR3 has 14 amino acids. Germline V gives CDR1 GTSNPN, CDR2 SVGIG (reference sequence). The CDR3 region has the DNA TGTGCCTGGAGGACTCCTGGACAGGGGAACACCATATATTTT. This sequence encodes CAWRTPGQGNTIYF. The complete variable domain, with remaining parts taken from reference TRBV30 and TRBJ1-3, reads SQTIHQWPATLVQPVGSPLSLECTVEGTSNPNLYWYRQAAGRGLQLLFYSVGIGQISSEVPQNLSASRPQDRQFILSSKKLLLSDSGFYLCAWRTPGQGNTIYFGEGSWLTVV.

Comments on this clonotype: This may come from a read error, since a much larger clone is one base off. This chain uses TRBV2 with TRBJ2-2; D is perhaps TRBD2 (6 bases). The CDR3 consists of 11 residues. Germline lookup yields CDR1 SNHLY and CDR2 FYNNEI. For the CDR3, the DNA is TGTGCCACCTCCGGTGGAGGGGAACTGGTTTTT. The encoded protein is CATSGGGELVF. Full variable domain (rest looked up from reference TRBV2 and TRBJ2-2): EPEVTQTPSHQVTQMGQEVILRCVPISNHLYFYWYRQILGQKVEFLVSFYNNEISEKSEIFDDQFSVERPDGSNFTLKIRSTKLEDSAMYFCATSGGGELVFGEGSRLTVL.

This clonotype was observed a handful of times. The gene calls are TRBV7-2 and TRBJ2-7, with 9 bases lining up with TRBD2. The CDR3 contains 16 residues. With V trimmed by 4 bases and J by 4 bases, 11 bases remained unmatched. The germline V gene encodes CDR1 SGHTA and CDR2 FQGNSA. Here the CDR3 DNA reads TGTGCCAGCAGCTCTGGAGGGGCTAGCGGGAAATACGAGCAGTACTTC. It translates to CASSSGGASGKYEQYF.

In this sample, this clonotype turned up many times. CDR3 coding DNA: TGTGCCAGCAGTTTAGGAACCAACCTGCGGGAGACCCAGTACTTC. Translation gives CASSLGTNLRETQYF. The chain couples TRBV27 to TRBJ2-5, with D unclear. Germline assignment: CDR1 MNHEY and CDR2 SMNVEV (reference sequence). The CDR3 sequence is 15 residues long. V lost 2 bases, J lost 5 bases, and 15 bases lay in between.